The 23 T cell receptor beta chains listed next were all sequenced from one sample in a study of cytomegalovirus exposure and HLA in healthy donors (dated by TCRdb to 2016 to 2017). Library generation was performed with the immunoSEQ multiplex PCR assay. For the multiplex PCR, a mixture combining 60 forward primers for TCR Vbeta segments and 13 reverse primers for TCR Jbeta segments was used. TCRdb obtained this table from immuneACCESS and retained in-frame rearrangements with V and J assigned. These tables miss some clones; where compared with another copy, unresolved V genes account for less than half of the shortfall, and the remainder is unexplained. For this sample the table gives 130,000 or so clones, of which around 77% were detected only once. The biggest ten clones account for approximately 5% of the sample. Sequenced sample: PBMCs. Receptors originate from a man aged 25 to 40 in good health and CMV-seronegative.

This chain links TRBV30 with TRBJ1-2; D may be TRBD1 (6 bases). The CDR3 contains 14 residues. Germline V lookup: CDR1 GTSNPN, CDR2 SVGIG (reference sequence). The V and J ends lost 1 base and 7 bases respectively, with 16 bases between them. Written as DNA, the CDR3 is TGTGCCTGGAGTGCACGCAGACAGGCTACTGGCTACACCTTC. Its protein is CAWSARRQATGYTF.

The gene calls are TRBV25-1 and TRBJ1-1; D is uncertain. V was pared by 2 bases and J by 4 bases, with 17 bases between. Germline CDR1 and CDR2: MGHDK and SYGVNS. CDR3 size: 16 residues. The CDR3: CASSEHRVVGGTEAFF. The CDR3 DNA follows: TGTGCCAGCAGTGAACACAGAGTAGTAGGAGGCACTGAAGCTTTCTTT.

CDR3 region: CSAMRIEAFF. The CDR3 bases are TGCAGTGCTATGCGGATTGAAGCTTTCTTT. This chain uses TRBV20-1 with TRBJ1-1; D not resolved. V was pared by 4 bases and J by 7 bases, with 7 bases between. The CDR3 contains 10 residues. CDR1 is DFQATT, CDR2 SNEGSKA, per germline (reference sequence).

V usage is TRBV7-8 and J usage is TRBJ1-1, with 7 bases aligning to TRBD1. V lost 1 base to trimming and J lost 4 bases; unmatched junction nucleotides: 6. The CDR3 spans 15 residues. Germline values: CDR1 SGHVS, CDR2 FQNEAQ. CDR3 in amino acids: CASSLGGTVPTEAFF. The CDR3 nucleotides are TGTGCCAGCAGCTTAGGAGGGACAGTCCCCACTGAAGCTTTCTTT.

As DNA, the CDR3 is TGTGCCAGCAGTGATGCCATGGGGGGTCGCCAGCCCCAGCATTTT. Translated, it gives CASSDAMGGRQPQHF. The chain recombines TRBV2 with TRBJ1-5; D may be TRBD1 (5 bases). CDR3 length equals 15 residues. V gave up 3 bases and J gave up 7 bases, with 16 bases separating them. The germline gives CDR1 SNHLY, CDR2 FYNNEI.

The rearrangement uses TRBV6-5 and TRBJ1-4; 7 nucleotides line up with TRBD1. Germline loops: CDR1 MNHEY, CDR2 SVGAGI. V dropped 5 bases and J dropped 3; count of bases not matched to a gene: 3. There are 14 residues in the CDR3. As DNA, the CDR3 is TGTGCCAGCAGTAGGGGGCTGTCTAATGAAAAACTGTTTTTT. Encoded protein: CASSRGLSNEKLFF.

This sequence joins TRBV6-5 and TRBJ2-3; 8 bases align to TRBD1. The CDR3 loop spans 14 amino acids. Trimming cost V 5 bases and J 6 bases; bases outside gene matches: 7. Germline lookup yields CDR1 MNHEY and CDR2 SVGAGI. The CDR3 DNA follows: TGTGCCAGCAGTCGTGGACAGGGCCCCGATACGCAGTATTTT. Encoded protein: CASSRGQGPDTQYF.

The J gene is TRBJ2-2, the V gene TRBV4-1; 7 nucleotides match TRBD2. V lost 6 bases, J lost 3 bases, and 10 bases stayed unmatched. In germline, CDR1 is MGHRA, CDR2 YSYEKL. This CDR3 has 16 amino acids. The CDR3 nucleotides are TGCGCCAGCAGGACTAGACTAGCCGTGGACACCGGGGAGCTGTTTTTT. Protein: CASRTRLAVDTGELFF.

The chain combines TRBV30 with TRBJ2-2; 7 bases are shared with TRBD1. J gave up 4 bases and V 4 bases, and 6 bases lay outside the gene matches. This CDR3 comprises 14 residues. Germline assignment: CDR1 GTSNPN and CDR2 SVGIG (reference sequence). The CDR3 region has the DNA TGTGCCTGGAACAGGGGATTGAGCACCGGGGAGCTGTTTTTT. Amino acid sequence: CAWNRGLSTGELFF.

V gene TRBV4-3 combines with J gene TRBJ2-5; 8 bases fit TRBD1. V lost 4 bases to trimming and J lost 1 base; unmatched junction nucleotides: 8. This CDR3 has 16 amino acids. Germline values: CDR1 LGHNA, CDR2 YSLEER. The CDR3 bases are TGCGCCAGCAGCCGTTGGACCAGGGGGCCCCAAGAGACCCAGTACTTC. This translates into CASSRWTRGPQETQYF.

The rearrangement uses TRBV11-2 and TRBJ2-7, with D possibly TRBD2 on 5 matching bases. The V end was cut by 5 bases, the J end by 5 bases, with 16 bases between. Germline values: CDR1 SGHAT, CDR2 FQNNGV. The CDR3 loop spans 14 amino acids. CDR3 region: CASSPTVGVNEQYF. The DNA for the CDR3 is TGTGCCAGCAGCCCGACGGTCGGGGTCAACGAGCAGTACTTC.

This chain joins TRBV2 and TRBJ2-7; D perhaps matches TRBD2 (5 bases). This CDR3 is built from 17 residues. Germline lookup yields CDR1 SNHLY and CDR2 FYNNEI. V lost 1 base, J lost 0 bases, and 16 bases lay in between. Written as DNA, the CDR3 is TGTGCCAGCAGTGAAGTGGGGTCGACTAAAAGCTCCTACGAGCAGTACTTC. This gives the protein CASSEVGSTKSSYEQYF.

This clone was recorded a few times. The chain is built from TRBV2 and TRBJ1-3, with a possible D match to TRBD1 (6 bases). The CDR3 sequence is 14 residues long. The V end was cut by 2 bases, the J end by 2 bases, with 7 bases between. Per germline, CDR1 SNHLY and CDR2 FYNNEI. CDR3 region: CASSEQGTGNTIYF. CDR3 nucleotides: TGTGCCAGCAGTGAACAGGGGACTGGAAACACCATATATTTT.

The CDR3 nucleotides are TGTGCCAGTAGCCGGAGGGGACCGGACACCATATATTTT. This translates into CASSRRGPDTIYF. The chain has TRBV19 and TRBJ1-3, with D tentatively TRBD1 (5 bases). The CDR3 covers 13 residues. Trimming cost V 6 bases and J 8 bases, with 14 bases left between them. The germline gives CDR1 LNHDA, CDR2 SQIVND (reference sequence).

The chain joins TRBV11-3 to TRBJ2-7, with D hard to call. CDR3 length equals 13 residues. Trimming removed 4 bases at V and 5 bases at J, with 12 bases between. CDR1 and CDR2 from the germline V gene are SGHNT and YENEEA. CDR3 residues: CASSSHLANEQYF. CDR3 in DNA: TGTGCCAGCAGCTCTCATCTCGCTAACGAGCAGTACTTC.

The chain links TRBV9 to TRBJ1-1, with D maybe TRBD1 (5 bases). This CDR3 spans 14 amino acids. V lost 0 bases and J 4 bases, leaving 10 bases between the germline ends. Germline CDR1 and CDR2: SGDLS and YYNGEE. The chain's CDR3 is CASSVGGSGTEAFF. CDR3 in DNA: TGTGCCAGCAGCGTAGGGGGCAGTGGCACTGAAGCTTTCTTT.

The chain couples TRBV7-9 to TRBJ1-4, with 8 bases aligning to TRBD1. The J segment lost 7 bases and the V segment lost 3 bases, leaving 7 bases of the junction unmatched. CDR3 length equals 15 residues. The germline gives CDR1 SEHNR, CDR2 FQNEAQ (reference sequence). CDR3 bases: TGTGCCAGCAGCTTTGGGCAGGGGGCGTTTGAAAAACTGTTTTTT. Translation: CASSFGQGAFEKLFF.

V is TRBV9 and J is TRBJ2-1; tentative D call: TRBD2 (5 bases). The CDR3 has 17 residues. Trimming removed 4 bases at V and 3 bases at J, with 20 bases between. Germline CDR1 and CDR2: SGDLS and YYNGEE. DNA for the CDR3: TGTGCCAGCAGCCCCCGATCGGGGAATGACTTCTACAATGAGCAGTTCTTC. Translating it yields CASSPRSGNDFYNEQFF.

The chain combines TRBV6-5 with TRBJ2-1; unclear D gene. The ends were cut back, 4 bases at V and 10 bases at J, with 11 bases in the middle. The CDR3 sequence is 12 residues long. Germline CDR1 MNHEY, CDR2 SVGAGI. CDR3 in amino acids: CASSSDAREQFF. CDR3 coding DNA: TGTGCCAGCAGTTCCGACGCCAGGGAGCAGTTCTTC.

The chain couples TRBV5-1 to TRBJ2-5; 14 bases fit TRBD2. The CDR3 consists of 16 residues. Looked up from germline, CDR1 is SGHRS and CDR2 is YFSETQ. The trim removed 0 bases at V and 4 bases at J, leaving 2 bases unmatched. DNA for the CDR3: TGCGCCAGCAGCTTGGGGGGACTAGCGGGAGCAGAGACCCAGTACTTC. It specifies CASSLGGLAGAETQYF.

The V call is TRBV6-1, the J call TRBJ2-7, with D perhaps matching TRBD1 (6 bases). The CDR3 covers 17 residues. V lost 3 bases and J lost 3, with 21 bases in between. In germline, CDR1 is MNHNS, CDR2 SASEGT. The CDR3 DNA follows: TGTGCCAGCAGTGAGGACAGCGTCCTTGAGGGGCTCTACGAGCAGTACTTC. This gives the protein CASSEDSVLEGLYEQYF.

This chain links TRBV5-6 with TRBJ2-1; D unclear. V lost 0 bases and J 12 bases, leaving 7 bases between the germline ends. CDR3 length equals 11 residues. Germline CDR1 is SGHDT and CDR2 is YYEEEE. The CDR3 spells CASSLDLVQFF. DNA for the CDR3: TGTGCCAGCAGCTTGGATCTTGTGCAGTTCTTC.

The chain links TRBV27 to TRBJ2-4; 8 nucleotides line up with TRBD2. Germline V lookup: CDR1 MNHEY, CDR2 SMNVEV (reference sequence). CDR3 length: 12 residues. The J segment lost 7 bases and the V segment lost 8 bases, leaving 4 bases of the junction unmatched. CDR3 DNA: TGTGCCAGCCCATGCGGGGGGAACATTCAGTACTTC. This encodes CASPCGGNIQYF.